The rows below give T cell receptor beta chains drawn from one sample of a study of Graves' ophthalmopathy and Graves' hyperthyroidism. One entry per CDR3 protein results from TCRdb running MiXCR on the multiplex PCR reads. The repertoire consists of over a million distinct CDR3 sequences, with about 35% occurring once and the leading ten covering over 8.5%. Specimen: peripheral blood or thyroid tissue (not recorded which). The receptors stem from an adult man with Graves' hyperthyroidism. Each CDR3 is given with its conserved first and last residue. Each record gives: clone size, D gene, J gene, V gene, CDR3 protein, CDR3 DNA. The D gene is left open where the match is weak. Size is stated for part of the rows, as once, few or many counts, or as a class when the clone is expanded.

size: many; D: .; J: TRBJ2-5; V: TRBV29-1; CDR3: CSVERTGQTQYF; DNA: TGCAGCGTTGAGCGTACGGGACAGACCCAGTACTTC
size: many; D: TRBD1; J: TRBJ1-2; V: TRBV28; CDR3: CASSLRDRAGYTF; DNA: TGTGCCAGCAGCTTACGAGACAGGGCTGGCTACACCTTC
size: .; D: .; J: TRBJ1-5; V: TRBV27; CDR3: CASRAVTGQPQHF; DNA: TGTGCCAGCAGGGCAGTTACGGGGCAGCCCCAGCATTTT
size: .; D: TRBD1; J: TRBJ1-2; V: TRBV19; CDR3: CASSFTTGGSYGYTF; DNA: TGTGCCAGTAGTTTTACGACAGGGGGTAGCTATGGCTACACCTTC
size: few; D: .; J: TRBJ1-4; V: TRBV4-3; CDR3: CASSPWAGEGEKLFF; DNA: TGCGCCAGCAGCCCCTGGGCAGGGGAGGGTGAAAAACTGTTTTTT
size: few; D: TRBD1; J: TRBJ2-7; V: TRBV12-3/TRBV12-4; CDR3: CASSRRQGGYEQYF; DNA: TGTGCCAGCAGTCGAAGACAGGGGGGCTACGAGCAGTACTTC
size: few; D: .; J: TRBJ2-6; V: TRBV19; CDR3: CASSTPRNPRTGANVLTF; DNA: TGTGCCAGTAGTACACCACGAAACCCACGAACTGGGGCCAACGTCCTGACTTTC
size: few; D: .; J: TRBJ1-1; V: TRBV7-9; CDR3: CASSSPRGLLNTEAFF; DNA: TGTGCCAGCAGCTCCCCGCGGGGATTATTGAACACTGAAGCTTTCTTT
size: .; D: TRBD1; J: TRBJ1-5; V: TRBV5-1; CDR3: CASSLKQGVSIHQPQHF; DNA: TGCGCCAGCAGCTTGAAACAGGGGGTCAGCATCCATCAGCCCCAGCATTTT
size: few; D: .; J: TRBJ2-7; V: TRBV10-3; CDR3: CAISDGSLGEQYF; DNA: TGTGCCATCAGTGACGGGAGCTTGGGTGAGCAGTACTTC
size: .; D: TRBD1; J: TRBJ2-6; V: TRBV29-1; CDR3: CSVGGYRGETF; DNA: TGCAGCGTTGGGGGGTACAGGGGAGAGACTTTC
size: .; D: .; J: TRBJ1-1; V: TRBV7-9; CDR3: CDSSIYLCSVELRARGGGEAFF; DNA: .
size: .; D: TRBD1; J: TRBJ2-5; V: TRBV7-2; CDR3: CASSRDRVTGETQYF; DNA: TGTGCCAGCAGCCGGGACAGAGTCACCGGGGAGACCCAGTACTTC
size: .; D: TRBD2; J: TRBJ2-3; V: TRBV19; CDR3: CASSTSFGGTDTQYF; DNA: TGTGCCAGTAGTACCTCTTTCGGGGGGACAGATACGCAGTATTTT
size: few; D: .; J: TRBJ1-1; V: TRBV9; CDR3: CASSVSGTEAFF; DNA: TGTGCCAGCAGCGTTTCAGGAACTGAAGCTTTCTTT
size: .; D: TRBD2; J: TRBJ2-7; V: TRBV11-2; CDR3: CASSGGGPSYEQYF; DNA: TGTGCCAGCAGCGGGGGGGGTCCGTCCTACGAGCAGTACTTC
size: many; D: .; J: TRBJ1-4; V: TRBV5-5; CDR3: CASSIVLQTRTVVF; DNA: TGTGCCAGCAGCATAGTCTTGCAAACCCGCACGGTGGTTTTT
size: .; D: .; J: TRBJ2-2; V: TRBV20-1; CDR3: CSARGGSANTGELFF; DNA: TGCAGTGCTAGGGGCGGCAGCGCGAACACCGGGGAGCTGTTTTTT
size: many; D: .; J: TRBJ2-7; V: TRBV7-2; CDR3: CASSLARGLNEQYF; DNA: TGTGCCAGCAGCTTAGCTCGGGGTCTGAACGAGCAGTACTTC
size: few; D: .; J: TRBJ1-3; V: TRBV6-5; CDR3: CASSYGEPRYSGNTIYF; DNA: TGTGCCAGCAGTTACGGGGAACCGCGGTACTCTGGAAACACCATATATTTT
size: .; D: .; J: TRBJ1-1; V: TRBV29-1; CDR3: CSAEGTEAFF; DNA: TGCAGCGCGGAAGGGACTGAAGCTTTCTTT
size: many; D: .; J: TRBJ2-2; V: TRBV2; CDR3: CATRTLNTGELFF; DNA: TGTGCCACCCGTACCTTGAACACCGGGGAGCTGTTTTTT
size: .; D: .; J: TRBJ1-6; V: TRBV6-5; CDR3: CASSPRGGGSPLHF; DNA: TGTGCCAGCAGTCCAAGGGGAGGCGGTTCACCCCTCCACTTT
size: .; D: TRBD2; J: TRBJ2-2; V: TRBV25-1; CDR3: CASSSPEAGEAGELFF; DNA: TGTGCCAGCAGTTCCCCTGAGGCGGGAGAAGCCGGGGAGCTGTTTTTT
size: .; D: TRBD1; J: TRBJ1-2; V: TRBV29-1; CDR3: CSVDGTGRSNYGYTF; DNA: TGCAGCGTTGATGGGACAGGGAGGTCTAACTATGGCTACACCTTC
size: few; D: .; J: TRBJ1-3; V: TRBV6-2/TRBV6-3; CDR3: CASSYGTHGNTIYF; DNA: TGTGCCAGCAGTTACGGGACTCACGGAAACACCATATATTTT
size: few; D: TRBD1; J: TRBJ2-7; V: TRBV14; CDR3: CASSQDLSRGYEQYF; DNA: TGTGCCAGCAGCCAAGATTTGTCCAGGGGGTACGAGCAGTACTTC
size: .; D: TRBD1; J: TRBJ1-5; V: TRBV10-3; CDR3: CATQSTNRGGDQPQHF; DNA: TGTGCCACCCAAAGTACGAACAGGGGCGGCGATCAGCCCCAGCATTTT
size: few; D: TRBD2; J: TRBJ2-5; V: TRBV20-1; CDR3: CSARGVAGGTQYF; DNA: TGCAGTGCTAGAGGGGTAGCGGGGGGGACCCAGTACTTC
size: many; D: .; J: TRBJ1-1; V: TRBV2; CDR3: CASNPDRTPNTEAFF; DNA: TGTGCCAGCAATCCAGACAGAACTCCGAACACTGAAGCTTTCTTT
size: .; D: .; J: TRBJ1-1; V: TRBV29-1; CDR3: CSVGGAGTEAFF; DNA: TGCAGCGTTGGGGGGGCGGGCACTGAAGCTTTCTTT
size: few; D: .; J: TRBJ1-5; V: TRBV19; CDR3: CASSPGPAQPQHF; DNA: TGTGCCAGTAGCCCTGGGCCGGCTCAGCCCCAGCATTTT
size: many; D: TRBD1; J: TRBJ1-2; V: TRBV12-3/TRBV12-4; CDR3: CASSLTGGLMINYGYTF; DNA: TGTGCCAGCAGCCTGACAGGGGGCCTAATGATCAACTATGGCTACACCTTC
size: many; D: .; J: TRBJ2-5; V: TRBV10-3; CDR3: CAIQERSQETQYF; DNA: TGTGCCATCCAGGAGAGGAGCCAAGAGACCCAGTACTTC
size: .; D: TRBD2; J: TRBJ2-5; V: TRBV25-1; CDR3: CASSDPGLSGSETQYF; DNA: TGTGCCAGCAGTGATCCTGGGTTGAGCGGGAGTGAGACCCAGTACTTC
size: few; D: TRBD1; J: TRBJ1-3; V: TRBV20-1; CDR3: CSAYEDREFLERNTIYF; DNA: TGCAGTGCTTACGAGGACAGGGAATTCCTAGAGAGAAACACCATATATTTT
size: .; D: .; J: TRBJ2-7; V: TRBV28; CDR3: CASSPDSSYELYF; DNA: TGTGCCAGCAGCCCTGATAGTTCCTACGAGCTGTACTTC
size: .; D: .; J: TRBJ2-2; V: TRBV5-1; CDR3: CASSQVGETGELFF; DNA: TGCGCCAGCAGCCAAGTAGGGGAAACCGGGGAGCTGTTTTTT
size: many; D: .; J: TRBJ1-5; V: TRBV7-2; CDR3: CASRQGSGNNQPQHF; DNA: TGTGCCAGCAGGCAAGGGAGTGGGAACAATCAGCCCCAGCATTTT
size: few; D: TRBD2; J: TRBJ2-5; V: TRBV4-2; CDR3: CASSRLTSGSLETQYF; DNA: TGTGCCAGCAGCCGCCTGACTAGCGGGAGCCTGGAGACCCAGTACTTC
size: few; D: .; J: TRBJ2-7; V: TRBV27; CDR3: CASSSNLYEQYF; DNA: TGTGCCAGCAGTTCAAATCTCTACGAGCAGTACTTC